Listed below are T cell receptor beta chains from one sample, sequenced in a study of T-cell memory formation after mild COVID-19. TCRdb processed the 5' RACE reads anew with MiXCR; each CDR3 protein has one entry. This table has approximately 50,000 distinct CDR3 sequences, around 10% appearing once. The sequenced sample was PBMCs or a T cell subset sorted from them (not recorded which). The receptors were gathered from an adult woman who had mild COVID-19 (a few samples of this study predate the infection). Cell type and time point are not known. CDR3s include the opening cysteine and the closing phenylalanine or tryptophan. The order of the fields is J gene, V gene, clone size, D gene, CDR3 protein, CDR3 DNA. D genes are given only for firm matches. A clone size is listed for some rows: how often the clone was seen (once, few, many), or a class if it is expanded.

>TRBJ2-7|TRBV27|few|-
CASRTYGGAEAEQYF
TGTGCCAGCAGGACCTACGGGGGCGCGGAGGCCGAGCAGTACTTC
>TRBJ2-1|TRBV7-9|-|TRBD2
CASSLLVSGNEQFF
TGTGCCAGCAGCTTATTGGTTAGCGGGAATGAGCAGTTCTTC
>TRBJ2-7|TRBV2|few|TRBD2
CASRVAGEGANEQYF
TGTGCCAGCAGAGTCGCGGGGGAGGGAGCCAACGAGCAGTACTTC
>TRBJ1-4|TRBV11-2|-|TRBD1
CASSPPGTGLFELFF
TGTGCCAGCAGCCCTCCCGGGACAGGTCTCTTCGAACTGTTTTTT
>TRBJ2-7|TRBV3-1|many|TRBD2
CASSPSSGGHVSYEQYF
TGTGCCAGCAGCCCATCTAGCGGGGGGCATGTCAGCTACGAGCAGTACTTC
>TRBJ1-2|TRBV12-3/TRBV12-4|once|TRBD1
CASNPTGYGYGYTF
TGTGCCAGCAACCCGACAGGGTATGGCTATGGCTACACCTTC
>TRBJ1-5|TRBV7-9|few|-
CASSLIHEPQHF
TGTGCCAGCAGCTTAATCCATGAGCCCCAGCATTTT
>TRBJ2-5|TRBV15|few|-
CATSRDRTVQETQYF
TGTGCCACCAGCAGAGACCGAACAGTACAAGAGACCCAGTACTTC
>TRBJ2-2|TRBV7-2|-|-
CASSLALGNTGELFF
TGTGCCAGCAGCTTAGCGTTGGGGAACACCGGGGAGCTGTTTTTT
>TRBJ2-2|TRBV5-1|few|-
CASSLWGPNTGELFF
TGCGCCAGCAGCTTGTGGGGGCCGAACACCGGGGAGCTGTTTTTT
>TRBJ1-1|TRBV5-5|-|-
CASSLGPGMNTEAFF
TGTGCCAGCAGCTTGGGACCGGGGATGAACACTGAAGCTTTCTTT
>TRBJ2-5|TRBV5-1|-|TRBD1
CASSLWQGAGRETQYF
TGCGCCAGCAGCTTGTGGCAGGGGGCAGGTCGAGAGACCCAGTACTTC
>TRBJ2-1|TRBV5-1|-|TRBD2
CASGLRLAGGKKDNEQFF
TGCGCCAGCGGCTTGAGGCTAGCGGGGGGAAAAAAGGACAATGAGCAGTTCTTC
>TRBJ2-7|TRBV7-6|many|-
CASSSAQHSYEQYF
TGTGCCAGCAGCTCCGCCCAGCATTCCTACGAGCAGTACTTC
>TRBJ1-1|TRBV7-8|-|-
CASRSSGALNTEAFF
TGTGCCAGCAGGTCCTCCGGGGCTTTGAACACTGAAGCTTTCTTT
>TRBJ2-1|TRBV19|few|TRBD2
CASSIGLREGRRNEQFF
TGTGCCAGTAGTATAGGGTTGCGGGAGGGCCGGAGGAATGAGCAGTTCTTC
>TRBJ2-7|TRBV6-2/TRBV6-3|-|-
CASREKGGEQYF
TGTGCCAGCAGGGAGAAAGGGGGCGAGCAGTACTTC
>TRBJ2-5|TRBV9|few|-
CASSPGGALVETQYF
TGTGCCAGCAGCCCTGGGGGGGCCCTAGTGGAGACCCAGTACTTC
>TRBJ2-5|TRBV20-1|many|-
CSARTGAQETQYF
TGCAGTGCTAGAACAGGTGCCCAAGAGACCCAGTACTTC
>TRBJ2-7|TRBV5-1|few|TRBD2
CASSSGLTGYEQYF
TGCGCCAGCAGCTCGGGACTAACGGGCTACGAGCAGTACTTC
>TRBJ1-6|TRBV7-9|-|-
CASSLEAGWRAGYNSPLHF
TGTGCCAGCAGCTTAGAGGCTGGATGGCGGGCGGGGTATAATTCACCCCTCCACTTT
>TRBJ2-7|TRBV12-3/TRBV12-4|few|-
CASSFRQGNSYEQYF
TGTGCCAGCAGTTTTAGGCAGGGGAACTCCTACGAGCAGTACTTC